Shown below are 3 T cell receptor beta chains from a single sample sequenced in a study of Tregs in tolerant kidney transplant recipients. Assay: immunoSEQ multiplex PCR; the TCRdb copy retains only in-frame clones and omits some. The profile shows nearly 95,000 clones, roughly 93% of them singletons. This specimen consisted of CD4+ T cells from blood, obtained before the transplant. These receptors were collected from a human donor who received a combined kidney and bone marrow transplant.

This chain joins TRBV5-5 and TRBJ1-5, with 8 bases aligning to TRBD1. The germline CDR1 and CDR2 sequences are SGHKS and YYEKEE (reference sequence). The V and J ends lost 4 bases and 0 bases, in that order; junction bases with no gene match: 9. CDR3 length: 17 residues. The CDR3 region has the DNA TGTGCCAGCAGCGTACGGGACAGGCTCGATAGCAATCAGCCCCAGCATTTT. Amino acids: CASSVRDRLDSNQPQHF.

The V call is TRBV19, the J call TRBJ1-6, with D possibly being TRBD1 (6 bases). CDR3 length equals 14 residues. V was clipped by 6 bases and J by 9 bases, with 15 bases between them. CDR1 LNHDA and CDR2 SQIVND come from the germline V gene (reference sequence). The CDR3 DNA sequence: TGTGCCAGTAGGGCACAGGGAGTCTCTTCACCCCTCCACTTT. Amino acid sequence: CASRAQGVSSPLHF.

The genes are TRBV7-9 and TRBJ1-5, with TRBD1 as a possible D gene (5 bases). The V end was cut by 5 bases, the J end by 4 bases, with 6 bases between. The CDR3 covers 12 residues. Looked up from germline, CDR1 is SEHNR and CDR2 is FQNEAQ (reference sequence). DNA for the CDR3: TGTGCCAGCAGCCCAGGGAATCAGCCCCAGCATTTT. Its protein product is CASSPGNQPQHF.